The clone carrying this T cell receptor beta chain was picked up many times. The data stem from a study of T cells in Graves' hyperthyroidism and ophthalmopathy. V lost 1 base and J 7 bases, leaving 12 bases between the germline ends. Germline values: CDR1 SGHAT, CDR2 FQNNGV. The CDR3 runs 14 residues. Amplification targeted TCR beta CDR3 regions from RNA transcripts. The HTBI set primed first-round TCR CDR3 RT-PCR. From the multiplex PCR reads, TCRdb called clonotypes with MiXCR, one entry per CDR3 protein. Of around 480,000 distinct CDR3 sequences listed, roughly 14% are singletons. The source of this sequence is a woman younger than 35 with Graves' hyperthyroidism. Sequencing was performed on blood. J is TRBJ2-3 and V is TRBV11-2; D gene uncertain. The CDR3 sequence is CASSLAQTSNTQYF. In DNA form, the CDR3 reads TGTGCCAGCAGCTTAGCACAGACCTCAAATACGCAGTATTTT.